This entry lists 21 T cell receptor beta chains sequenced from one sample in a study of a mutant IDH1 vaccine in newly diagnosed glioma. Specified time point: week 35, safety follow-up. Vaccination used 300 ug of mutant IDH1 20-mer peptide per dose, with topical imiquimod. Libraries were prepared by immunoSEQ multiplex PCR; TCRdb keeps only in-frame clonotypes and omits some of them. The sample consists of around 45,000 clones, around 90% of them appearing once. These receptors are not linked to any known antigen. The sequencing used PBMCs, collected from a glioma patient whose treatment included an IDH1 peptide vaccine. Source of these receptors: a woman in her thirties or forties with glioma.

This sequence joins TRBV28 and TRBJ1-1; TRBD1 aligns across 11 bases. Germline-derived CDR1 and CDR2 are MDHEN and SYDVKM. V shed 6 bases and J 2 bases; nucleotides not matched to a gene: 8. The CDR3 is made up of 16 amino acids. The CDR3 DNA sequence: TGTGCCAGCAGCTCAGGACAGGGGGCAATTAACACTGAAGCTTTCTTT. Translating it yields CASSSGQGAINTEAFF.

This clone was recorded once. The chain joins TRBV7-6 to TRBJ2-5; 9 nucleotides match TRBD1. There are 14 residues in the CDR3. The germline CDR1 and CDR2 sequences are SGHVS and FNYEAQ. Trimming cost V 1 base and J 6 bases; bases outside gene matches: 3. CDR3 DNA sequence: TGTGCCAGCAGCTTAGGGGGACAGGGCCAGACCCAGTACTTC. Protein sequence: CASSLGGQGQTQYF.

The rearrangement links TRBV5-1 to TRBJ2-4; D remains unclear. V lost 3 bases to trimming and J lost 5 bases, with 18 bases between them. The CDR3 consists of 16 residues. Looked up from germline, CDR1 is SGHRS and CDR2 is YFSETQ. The CDR3 DNA is TGCGCCAGCAGCTCCGAACAGCAAGTTAACCAAAACATTCAGTACTTC. As protein: CASSSEQQVNQNIQYF.

The chain has TRBV5-1 and TRBJ2-5, with D possibly TRBD1 on 6 matching bases. The V gene's germline CDR1 is SGHRS and CDR2 YFSETQ. This CDR3 has 14 amino acids. V lost 2 bases, J lost 4 bases, and 12 bases lay in between. For the CDR3, the DNA is TGCGCCAGCAGCTTAAGGGGGTCTGGAGAGACCCAGTACTTC. Protein product: CASSLRGSGETQYF.

About this clone itself: An end of the junction differs from the germline gene, which may be a read error. This chain uses TRBV6-6 with TRBJ1-2; tentatively, D is TRBD1 (5 bases). CDR1 and CDR2 from the germline V gene are MNHNY and SVGAGI (reference sequence). This CDR3 has 16 amino acids. CDR3 coding DNA: TGTGCCAGCAGTGACTCTACTGGGGGAGGGGACTATGGCTACACCTTC. Its translation: CASSDSTGGGDYGYTF.

The CDR3 sequence: CASSGDWNTEAFF. The CDR3 bases are TGTGCCAGCAGCGGAGATTGGAACACTGAAGCTTTCTTT. This chain connects TRBV7-9 to TRBJ1-1, with D unresolved. Germline V CDR1 and CDR2: SEHNR, FQNEAQ (reference sequence). CDR3 length equals 13 residues. Trimming removed 5 bases from V and 1 base from J, with 8 bases in between.

CDR3 DNA sequence: TGTGCCAGCAGCCCCCAGGGGCTTGGGAACACCGGGGAGCTGTTTTTT. Protein sequence: CASSPQGLGNTGELFF. The chain joins TRBV2 to TRBJ2-2; tentative D call: TRBD1 (6 bases). The V end was cut by 6 bases, the J end by 1 base, with 15 bases between. Per the germline V gene, CDR1 is SNHLY and CDR2 is FYNNEI. The CDR3 length is 16 residues.

V gene TRBV30 combines with J gene TRBJ2-5; D gene uncertain. V shed 4 bases and J shed 1 base, with 7 bases lying between them. The CDR3 runs 12 residues. The germline V gene has CDR1 GTSNPN and CDR2 SVGIG (reference sequence). DNA of the CDR3: TGTGCCTGGACGGGCGGCCAAGAGACCCAGTACTTC. Protein: CAWTGGQETQYF.

This sequence joins TRBV5-1 and TRBJ1-1; possibly TRBD1 for D (6 bases). The CDR3 spans 16 residues. Germline CDR1 reads SGHRS; CDR2 reads YFSETQ. V was shortened by 4 bases and J by 0 bases, with 16 bases between the two germline ends. CDR3 sequence: CASSPQGQSMNTEAFF. CDR3 nucleotide sequence: TGCGCCAGCAGCCCTCAGGGACAATCCATGAACACTGAAGCTTTCTTT.

V usage is TRBV7-2 and J usage is TRBJ2-2, with D hard to call. Germline assignment: CDR1 SGHTA and CDR2 FQGNSA. The CDR3 extends over 15 amino acids. With 5 bases removed from V and 4 bases from J, the gap between germline ends came to 14 bases. CDR3 bases: TGTGCCAGCAGCCAACCTAGACCCACCACCGGGGAGCTGTTTTTT. Protein: CASSQPRPTTGELFF.

The V gene is TRBV29-1, the J gene TRBJ1-2; D ambiguous. Trimming cost V 2 bases and J 6 bases, with 10 bases left between them. Germline CDR1 and CDR2: SQVTM and ANQGSEA. This CDR3 contains 12 residues. For the CDR3, the DNA is TGCAGCGTTGAAAGGACTGTCGATGGCTACACCTTC. Translated: CSVERTVDGYTF.

The V call is TRBV28, the J call TRBJ1-1, with D perhaps TRBD1 (6 bases). Trimming took off 2 bases at V and 7 bases at J, with 14 bases between the two ends. CDR1 and CDR2 from the germline V gene are MDHEN and SYDVKM. The CDR3 has 14 residues. Written as DNA, the CDR3 is TGTGCCAGCAGTTTAGGGGGGGCCGGGGTTGAAGCTTTCTTT. Translation gives CASSLGGAGVEAFF.

This clone was counted between two and nine times. The CDR3: CASSSQTGASAAFF. The CDR3 DNA follows: TGTGCCAGCAGTTCCCAAACAGGGGCCTCAGCAGCTTTCTTT. The chain links TRBV6-6 to TRBJ1-1; 7 bases map to TRBD1. V shed 4 bases and J 10 bases; nucleotides not matched to a gene: 12. This CDR3 is built from 14 residues. Per germline, CDR1 MNHNY and CDR2 SVGAGI (reference sequence).

This chain links TRBV9 with TRBJ1-5; D remains unclear. CDR3 length: 14 residues. Deletions cut 0 bases from V and 1 base from J, with 5 bases between. The V gene's germline CDR1 is SGDLS and CDR2 YYNGEE. The DNA of the CDR3 is TGTGCCAGCAGCGTAGGGTCAAGCAATCAGCCCCAGCATTTT. It encodes CASSVGSSNQPQHF.

This chain joins TRBV10-3 and TRBJ2-7, with TRBD1 identical over 9 bases. V trimming: 4 bases; J trimming: 6 bases; junction bases outside the gene matches: 1. The CDR3 is made up of 12 amino acids. The germline V gene has CDR1 ENHRY and CDR2 SYGVKD. In DNA, the CDR3 is TGTGCCATCAGTGCGGACAGGGGCGAGCAGTACTTC. It yields the protein CAISADRGEQYF.

The chain recombines TRBV2 with TRBJ1-3, with TRBD1 as a possible D gene (5 bases). Germline CDR1 is SNHLY and CDR2 is FYNNEI. Trimming stripped 3 bases from V and 2 bases from J, with 11 bases between. The CDR3 extends over 15 amino acids. The CDR3 spells CASSEARVPGNTIYF. Written as DNA, the CDR3 is TGTGCCAGCAGTGAGGCCAGGGTCCCTGGAAACACCATATATTTT. Combining the CDR3 with reference TRBV2 and TRBJ1-3 gives the whole variable domain EPEVTQTPSHQVTQMGQEVILRCVPISNHLYFYWYRQILGQKVEFLVSFYNNEISEKSEIFDDQFSVERPDGSNFTLKIRSTKLEDSAMYFCASSEARVPGNTIYFGEGSWLTVV.

The V and J genes are TRBV2 and TRBJ2-2; TRBD1 might be the D (5 bases). Germline CDR1 reads SNHLY; CDR2 reads FYNNEI. The length of the CDR3 is 15 residues. Trimming removed 6 bases at V and 1 base at J, with 12 bases between. CDR3 sequence: CASRNPTGNTGELFF. The CDR3 DNA is TGTGCCAGCAGGAATCCCACAGGGAACACCGGGGAGCTGTTTTTT.

The chain joins TRBV18 to TRBJ2-5; no clear D gene. CDR1 and CDR2 (germline): KGHSH, LQKENI. The CDR3 spans 14 residues. The germline V and J ends were trimmed by 1 base and 4 bases, with 10 bases remaining between them. The CDR3 is CASSPLSPLETQYF. The CDR3 nucleotides read TGTGCCAGCTCACCACTATCACCATTAGAGACCCAGTACTTC.

The chain employs TRBV6-1 and TRBJ1-5; the D is unclear. In germline, CDR1 is MNHNS, CDR2 SASEGT. The CDR3 runs to 15 residues. V lost 4 bases and J lost 0, with 10 bases in between. The CDR3 coding sequence is TGTGCCAGCAGTGCAAACACCTATAGCAATCAGCCCCAGCATTTT. It specifies CASSANTYSNQPQHF.

In its sample, this clone was seen once. V and J are TRBV6-6 and TRBJ1-5; 11 nucleotides agree with TRBD1. This CDR3 region has 15 residues. V dropped 4 bases and J dropped 2; count of bases not matched to a gene: 1. CDR1 and CDR2 (germline): MNHNY, SVGAGI (reference sequence). CDR3 coding DNA: TGTGCCAGCAGTTTGGGACAGGGGGGCAATCAGCCCCAGCATTTT. Protein sequence: CASSLGQGGNQPQHF.

The V call is TRBV29-1, the J call TRBJ2-7, with TRBD1 matching 8 bases. Trimming removed 1 base from V and 3 bases from J; junction bases left unmatched: 17. Germline assignment: CDR1 SQVTM and CDR2 ANQGSEA. The CDR3 spans 18 residues. The CDR3 DNA reads as TGCAGCGTTGAAGGGTCAAGGGGAGCGGACAGGGCGGGCTACGAGCAGTACTTC. Translation: CSVEGSRGADRAGYEQYF.